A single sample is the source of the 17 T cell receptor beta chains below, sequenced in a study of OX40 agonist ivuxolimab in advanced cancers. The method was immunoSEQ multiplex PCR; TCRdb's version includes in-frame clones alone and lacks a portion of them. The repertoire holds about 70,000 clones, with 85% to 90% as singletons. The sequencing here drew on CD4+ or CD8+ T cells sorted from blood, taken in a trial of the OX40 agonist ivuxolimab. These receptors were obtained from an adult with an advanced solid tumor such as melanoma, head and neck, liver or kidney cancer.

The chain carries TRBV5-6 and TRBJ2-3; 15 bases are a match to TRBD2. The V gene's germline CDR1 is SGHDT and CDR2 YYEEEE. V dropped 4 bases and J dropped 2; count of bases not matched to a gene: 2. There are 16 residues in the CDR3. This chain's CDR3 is CASSRTSGGDTDTQYF. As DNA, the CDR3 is TGTGCCAGCAGCCGGACTAGCGGGGGGGACACAGATACGCAGTATTTT.

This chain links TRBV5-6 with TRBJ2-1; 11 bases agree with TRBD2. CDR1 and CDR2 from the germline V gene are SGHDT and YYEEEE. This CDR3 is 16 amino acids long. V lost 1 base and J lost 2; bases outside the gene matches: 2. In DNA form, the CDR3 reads TGTGCCAGCAGCTTGAGACTAGCGGGACCCTACAATGAGCAGTTCTTC. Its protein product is CASSLRLAGPYNEQFF.

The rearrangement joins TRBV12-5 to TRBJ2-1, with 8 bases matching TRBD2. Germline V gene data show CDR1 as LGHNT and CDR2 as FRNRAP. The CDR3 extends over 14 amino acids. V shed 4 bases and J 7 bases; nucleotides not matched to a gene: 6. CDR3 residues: CASGSGTSWNEQFF. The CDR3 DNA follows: TGTGCTAGTGGTTCCGGGACTAGTTGGAATGAGCAGTTCTTC. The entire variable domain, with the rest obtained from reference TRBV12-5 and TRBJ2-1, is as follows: DARVTQTPRHKVTEMGQEVTMRCQPILGHNTVFWYRQTMMQGLELLAYFRNRAPLDDSGMPKDRFSAEMPDATLATLKIQPSEPRDSAVYFCASGSGTSWNEQFFGPGTRLTVL.

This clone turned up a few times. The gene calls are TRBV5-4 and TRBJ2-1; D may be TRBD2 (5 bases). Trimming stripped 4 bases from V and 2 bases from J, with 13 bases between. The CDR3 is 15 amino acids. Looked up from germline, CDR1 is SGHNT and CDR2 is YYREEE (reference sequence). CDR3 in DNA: TGTGCCAGCAGCCAAGGACTTAATGCCTACAATGAGCAGTTCTTC. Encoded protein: CASSQGLNAYNEQFF.

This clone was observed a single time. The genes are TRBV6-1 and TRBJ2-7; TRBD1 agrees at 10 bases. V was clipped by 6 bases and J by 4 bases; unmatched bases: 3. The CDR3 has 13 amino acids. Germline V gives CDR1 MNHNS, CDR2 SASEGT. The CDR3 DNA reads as TGTGCCAGCAGAGACAGGGGGCGGTACGAGCAGTACTTC. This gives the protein CASRDRGRYEQYF.

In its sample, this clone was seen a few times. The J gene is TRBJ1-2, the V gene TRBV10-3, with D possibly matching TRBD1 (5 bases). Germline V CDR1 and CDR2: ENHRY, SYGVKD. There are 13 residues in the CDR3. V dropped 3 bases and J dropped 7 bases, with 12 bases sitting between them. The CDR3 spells CAISERGYSGYTF. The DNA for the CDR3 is TGTGCCATCAGTGAACGGGGCTATAGTGGCTACACCTTC.

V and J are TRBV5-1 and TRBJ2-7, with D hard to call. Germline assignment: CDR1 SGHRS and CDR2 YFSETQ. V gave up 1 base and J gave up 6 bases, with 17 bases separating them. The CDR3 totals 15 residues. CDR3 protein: CASSLFSTTSTEQYF. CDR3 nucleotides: TGCGCCAGCAGCTTGTTTTCGACGACATCTACCGAGCAGTACTTC.

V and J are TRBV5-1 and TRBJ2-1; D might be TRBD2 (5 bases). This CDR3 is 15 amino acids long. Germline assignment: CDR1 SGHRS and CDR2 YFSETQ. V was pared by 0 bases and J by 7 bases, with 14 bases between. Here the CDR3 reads CASSLEPSSKNEQFF. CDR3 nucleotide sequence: TGCGCCAGCAGCTTGGAACCTTCTAGCAAGAATGAGCAGTTCTTC. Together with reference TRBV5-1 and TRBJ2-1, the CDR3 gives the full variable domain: KAGVTQTPRYLIKTRGQQVTLSCSPISGHRSVSWYQQTPGQGLQFLFEYFSETQRNKGNFPGRFSGRQFSNSRSEMNVSTLELGDSALYLCASSLEPSSKNEQFFGPGTRLTVL.

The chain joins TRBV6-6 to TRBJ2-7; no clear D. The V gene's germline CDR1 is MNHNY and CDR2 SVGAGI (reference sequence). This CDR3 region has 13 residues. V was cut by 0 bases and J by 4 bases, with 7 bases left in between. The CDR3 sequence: CASSYSPAYEQYF. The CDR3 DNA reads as TGTGCCAGCAGTTACTCGCCAGCATACGAGCAGTACTTC.

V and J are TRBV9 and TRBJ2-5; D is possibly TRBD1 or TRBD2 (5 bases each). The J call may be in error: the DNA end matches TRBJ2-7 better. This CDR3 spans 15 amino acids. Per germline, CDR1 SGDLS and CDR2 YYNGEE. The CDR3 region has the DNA TGTGCCAGCAGCGTAGGAGGGGACCCATCCTACGAGCAGTACTTC. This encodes CASSVGGDPSYEQYF.

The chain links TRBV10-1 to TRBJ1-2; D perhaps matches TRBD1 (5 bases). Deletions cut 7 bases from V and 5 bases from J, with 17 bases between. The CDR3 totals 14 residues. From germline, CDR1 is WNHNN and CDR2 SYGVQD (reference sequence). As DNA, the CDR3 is TGCGCCAGCACAAGACTGACAGCCAAGTATGGCTACACCTTC. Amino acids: CASTRLTAKYGYTF.

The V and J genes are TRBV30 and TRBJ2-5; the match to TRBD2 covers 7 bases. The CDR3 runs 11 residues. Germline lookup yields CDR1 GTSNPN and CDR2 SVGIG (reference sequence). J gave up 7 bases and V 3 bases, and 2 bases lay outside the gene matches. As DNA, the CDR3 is TGTGCCTGGAGAACGGGGGGGACCCAGTACTTC. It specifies CAWRTGGTQYF.

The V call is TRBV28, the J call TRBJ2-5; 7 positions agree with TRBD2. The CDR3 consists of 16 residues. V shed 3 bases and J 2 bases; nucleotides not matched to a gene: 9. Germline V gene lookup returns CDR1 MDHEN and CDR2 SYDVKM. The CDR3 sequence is CASSFPGLGPQETQYF. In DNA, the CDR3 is TGTGCCAGCAGTTTCCCAGGACTAGGGCCGCAAGAGACCCAGTACTTC.

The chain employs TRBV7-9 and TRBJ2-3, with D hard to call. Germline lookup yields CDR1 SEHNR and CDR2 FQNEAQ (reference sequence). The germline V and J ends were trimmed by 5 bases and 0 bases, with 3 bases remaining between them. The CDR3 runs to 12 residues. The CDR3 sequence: CASSASTDTQYF. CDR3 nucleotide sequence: TGTGCCAGCAGCGCAAGCACAGATACGCAGTATTTT.

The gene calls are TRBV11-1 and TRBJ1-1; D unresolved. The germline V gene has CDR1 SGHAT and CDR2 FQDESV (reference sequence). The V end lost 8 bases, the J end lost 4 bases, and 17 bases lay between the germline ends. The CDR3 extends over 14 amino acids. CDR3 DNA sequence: TGTGCCAGCCGTAGGCAGGCTGGGATCACTGAAGCTTTCTTT. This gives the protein CASRRQAGITEAFF.

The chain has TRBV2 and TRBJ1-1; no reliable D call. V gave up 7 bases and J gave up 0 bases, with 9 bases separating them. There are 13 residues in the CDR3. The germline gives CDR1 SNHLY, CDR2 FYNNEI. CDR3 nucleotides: TGTGCCAGCAATACGATCATGAACACTGAAGCTTTCTTT. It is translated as CASNTIMNTEAFF.

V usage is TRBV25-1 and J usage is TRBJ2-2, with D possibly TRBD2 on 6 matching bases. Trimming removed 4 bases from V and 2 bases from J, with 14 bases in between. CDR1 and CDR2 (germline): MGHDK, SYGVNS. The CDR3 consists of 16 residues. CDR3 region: CASSGPGLANTGELFF. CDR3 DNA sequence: TGTGCCAGCAGTGGCCCGGGACTCGCCAACACCGGGGAGCTGTTTTTT.